This T cell receptor (beta chain) derives from a study of shared clonotypes between healthy human individuals. Broader study findings: Blood alone was sampled, and tissue repertoires likely differ.

To note about this clone: Its cognate antigen is unknown. This is likely an artifact of a read error, given a far larger clone one base away.

Tens of thousands of T cell genomes, or 250 to 300 ng DNA, went into replicate PCRs of unsorted PBMC. Repertoires were generated with immunoSEQ multiplex PCR, while TCRdb's copy carries only in-frame clones and drops some. Among roughly 96,000 clones listed, roughly half were seen once. Germline V gene sequence: CDR1 GTSNPN, CDR2 SVGIG (reference sequence). The CDR3 totals 12 residues. Trimming cost V 5 bases and J 0 bases, with 6 bases left between them. This TCR was recovered from a middle-aged woman in good health. Some clones in this sample may be carry-over from other donors' samples. Sequencing input: PBMCs. The genes are TRBV30 and TRBJ2-3; D remains ambiguous. The CDR3 loop is CAWGTSTDTQYF. In DNA form, the CDR3 reads TGTGCCTGGGGCACAAGCACAGATACGCAGTATTTT.